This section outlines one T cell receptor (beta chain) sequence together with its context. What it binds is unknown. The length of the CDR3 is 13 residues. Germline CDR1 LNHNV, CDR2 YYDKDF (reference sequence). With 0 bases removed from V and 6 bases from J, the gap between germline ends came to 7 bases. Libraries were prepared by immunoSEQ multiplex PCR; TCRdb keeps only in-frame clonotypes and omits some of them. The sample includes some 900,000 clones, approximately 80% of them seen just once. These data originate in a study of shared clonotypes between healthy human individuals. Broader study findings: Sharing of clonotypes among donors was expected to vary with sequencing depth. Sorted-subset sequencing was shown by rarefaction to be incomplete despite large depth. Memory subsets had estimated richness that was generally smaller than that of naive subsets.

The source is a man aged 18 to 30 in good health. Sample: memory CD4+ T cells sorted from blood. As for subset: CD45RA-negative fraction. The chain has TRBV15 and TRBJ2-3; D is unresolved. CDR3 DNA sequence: TGTGCCACCAGCAGAGATGATAGGGATACGCAGTATTTT. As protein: CATSRDDRDTQYF.